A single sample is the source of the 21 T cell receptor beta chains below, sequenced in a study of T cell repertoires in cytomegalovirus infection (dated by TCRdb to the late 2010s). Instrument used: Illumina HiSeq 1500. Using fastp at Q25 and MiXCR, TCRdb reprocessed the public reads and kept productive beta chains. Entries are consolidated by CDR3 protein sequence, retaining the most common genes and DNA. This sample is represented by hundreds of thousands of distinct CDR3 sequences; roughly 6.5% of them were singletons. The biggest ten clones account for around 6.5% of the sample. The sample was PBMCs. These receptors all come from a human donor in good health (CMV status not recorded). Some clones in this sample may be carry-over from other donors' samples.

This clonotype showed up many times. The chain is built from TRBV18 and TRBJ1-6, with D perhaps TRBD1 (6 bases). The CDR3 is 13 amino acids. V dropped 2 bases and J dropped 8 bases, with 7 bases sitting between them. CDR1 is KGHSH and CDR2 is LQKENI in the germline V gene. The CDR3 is CASSPRTDSPLHF. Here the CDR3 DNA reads TGTGCCAGCTCACCAAGGACAGATTCACCCCTCCACTTT.

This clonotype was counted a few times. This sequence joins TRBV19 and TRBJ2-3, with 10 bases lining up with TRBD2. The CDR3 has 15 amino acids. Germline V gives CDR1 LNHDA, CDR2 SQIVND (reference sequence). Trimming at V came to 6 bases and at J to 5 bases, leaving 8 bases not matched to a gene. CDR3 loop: CASRPQRGGGDTQYF. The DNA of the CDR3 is TGTGCCAGTAGACCCCAGCGGGGGGGCGGAGATACGCAGTATTTT.

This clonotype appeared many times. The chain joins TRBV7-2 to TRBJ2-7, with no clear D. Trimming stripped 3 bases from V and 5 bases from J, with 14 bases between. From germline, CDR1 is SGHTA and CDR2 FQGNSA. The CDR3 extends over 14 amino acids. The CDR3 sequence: CASSFKEGFNEQYF. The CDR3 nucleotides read TGTGCCAGCAGCTTTAAAGAAGGGTTCAACGAGCAGTACTTC.

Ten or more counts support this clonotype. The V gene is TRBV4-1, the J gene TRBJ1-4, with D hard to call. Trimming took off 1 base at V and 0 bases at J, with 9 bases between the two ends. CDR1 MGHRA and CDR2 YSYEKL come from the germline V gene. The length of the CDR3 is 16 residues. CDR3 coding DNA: TGCGCCAGCAGCCAAGGGGTTACCCCAACTAATGAAAAACTGTTTTTT. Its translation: CASSQGVTPTNEKLFF.

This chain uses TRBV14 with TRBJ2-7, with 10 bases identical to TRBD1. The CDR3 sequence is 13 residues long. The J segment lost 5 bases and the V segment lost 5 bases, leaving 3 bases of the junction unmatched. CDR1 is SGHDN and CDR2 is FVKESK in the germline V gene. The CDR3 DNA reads TGTGCCAGCAGCGTCGGGACAGGGGACGAGCAGTACTTC. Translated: CASSVGTGDEQYF.

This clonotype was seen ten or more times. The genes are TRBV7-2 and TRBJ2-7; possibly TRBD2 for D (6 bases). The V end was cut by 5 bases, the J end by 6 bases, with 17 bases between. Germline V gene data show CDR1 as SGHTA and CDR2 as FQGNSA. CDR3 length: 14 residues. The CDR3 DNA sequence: TGTGCCAGCAGCCGCTACTGGGTGGGGGGCGAGCAGTACTTC. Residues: CASSRYWVGGEQYF.

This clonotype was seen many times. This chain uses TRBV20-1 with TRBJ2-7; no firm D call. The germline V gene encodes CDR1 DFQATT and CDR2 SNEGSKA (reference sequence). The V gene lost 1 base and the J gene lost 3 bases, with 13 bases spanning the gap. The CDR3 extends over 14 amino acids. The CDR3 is CSARGTASNYEQYF. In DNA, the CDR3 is TGCAGTGCTAGAGGTACAGCGTCGAACTACGAGCAGTACTTC.

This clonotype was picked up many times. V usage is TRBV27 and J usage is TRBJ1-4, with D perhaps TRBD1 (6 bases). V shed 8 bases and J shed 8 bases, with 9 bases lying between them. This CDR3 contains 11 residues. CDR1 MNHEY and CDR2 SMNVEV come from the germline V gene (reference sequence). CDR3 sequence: CASPRGEKLFF. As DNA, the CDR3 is TGTGCCAGCCCCAGGGGCGAAAAACTGTTTTTT.

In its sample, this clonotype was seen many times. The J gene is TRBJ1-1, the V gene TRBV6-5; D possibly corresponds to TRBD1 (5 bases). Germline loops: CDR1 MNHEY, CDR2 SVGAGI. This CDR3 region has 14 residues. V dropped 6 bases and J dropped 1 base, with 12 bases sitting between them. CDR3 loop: CASRIGTANTEAFF. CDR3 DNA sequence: TGTGCCAGCAGGATCGGGACGGCGAACACTGAAGCTTTCTTT.

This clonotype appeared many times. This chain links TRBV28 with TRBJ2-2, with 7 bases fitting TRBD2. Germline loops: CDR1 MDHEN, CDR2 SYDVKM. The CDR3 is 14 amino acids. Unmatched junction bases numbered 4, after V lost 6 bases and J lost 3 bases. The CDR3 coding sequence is TGTGCCAGCAGGGATGGACTAGACACCGGGGAGCTGTTTTTT. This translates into CASRDGLDTGELFF.

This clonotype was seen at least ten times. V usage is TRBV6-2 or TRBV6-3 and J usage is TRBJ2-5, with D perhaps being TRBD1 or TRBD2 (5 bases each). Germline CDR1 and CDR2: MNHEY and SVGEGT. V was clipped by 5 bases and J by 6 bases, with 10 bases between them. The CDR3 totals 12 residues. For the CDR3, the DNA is TGTGCCAGCAGTGAGGGGTTGAAGACCCAGTACTTC. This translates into CASSEGLKTQYF.

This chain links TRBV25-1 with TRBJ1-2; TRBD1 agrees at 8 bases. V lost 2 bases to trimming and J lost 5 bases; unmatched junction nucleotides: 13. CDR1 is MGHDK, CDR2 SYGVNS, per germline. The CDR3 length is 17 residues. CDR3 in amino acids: CASSERAGGPKGYGYTF. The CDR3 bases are TGTGCCAGCAGTGAACGGGCAGGGGGCCCCAAAGGGTATGGCTACACCTTC.

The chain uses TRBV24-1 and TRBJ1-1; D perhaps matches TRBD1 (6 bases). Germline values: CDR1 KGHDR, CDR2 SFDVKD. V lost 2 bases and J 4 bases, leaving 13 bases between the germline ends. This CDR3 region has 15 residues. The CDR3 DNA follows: TGTGCCACCAGTGATTCGGGGGAGGGGGGCACTGAAGCTTTCTTT. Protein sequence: CATSDSGEGGTEAFF.

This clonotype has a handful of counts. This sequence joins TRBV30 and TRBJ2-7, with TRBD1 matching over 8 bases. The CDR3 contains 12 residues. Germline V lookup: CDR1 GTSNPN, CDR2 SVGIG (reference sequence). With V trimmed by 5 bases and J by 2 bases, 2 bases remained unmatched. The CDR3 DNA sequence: TGTGCCTGGGGGACAGGTCCCTACGAGCAGTACTTC. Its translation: CAWGTGPYEQYF. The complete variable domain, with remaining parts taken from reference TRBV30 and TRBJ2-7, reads SQTIHQWPATLVQPVGSPLSLECTVEGTSNPNLYWYRQAAGRGLQLLFYSVGIGQISSEVPQNLSASRPQDRQFILSSKKLLLSDSGFYLCAWGTGPYEQYFGPGTRLTVT.

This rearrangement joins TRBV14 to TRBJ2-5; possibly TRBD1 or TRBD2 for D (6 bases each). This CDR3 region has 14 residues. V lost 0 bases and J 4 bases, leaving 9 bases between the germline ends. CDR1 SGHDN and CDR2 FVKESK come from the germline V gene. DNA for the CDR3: TGTGCCAGCAGCCAAGAGGGGGGCTCAGAGACCCAGTACTTC. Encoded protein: CASSQEGGSETQYF.

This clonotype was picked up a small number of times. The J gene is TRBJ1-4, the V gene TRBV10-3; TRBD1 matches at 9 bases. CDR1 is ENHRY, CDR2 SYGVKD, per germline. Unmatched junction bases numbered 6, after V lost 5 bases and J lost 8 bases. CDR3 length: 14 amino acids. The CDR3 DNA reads TGTGCCATCAGTCCGGGACAGGGATGGGAAAAACTGTTTTTT. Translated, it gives CAISPGQGWEKLFF.

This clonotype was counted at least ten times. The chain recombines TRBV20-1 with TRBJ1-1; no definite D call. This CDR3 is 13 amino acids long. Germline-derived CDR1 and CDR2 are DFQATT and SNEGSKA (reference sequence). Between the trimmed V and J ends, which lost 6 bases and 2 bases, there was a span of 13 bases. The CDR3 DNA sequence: TGCAGTGCGACGATCACTGTTAACACTGAAGCTTTCTTT. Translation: CSATITVNTEAFF.

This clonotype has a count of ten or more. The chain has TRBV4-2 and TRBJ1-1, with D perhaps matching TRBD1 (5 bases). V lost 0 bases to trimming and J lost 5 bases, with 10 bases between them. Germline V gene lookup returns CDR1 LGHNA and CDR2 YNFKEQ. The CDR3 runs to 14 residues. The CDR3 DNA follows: TGTGCCAGCAGCCAAGACCATGAGGGGACTGAAGCTTTCTTT. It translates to CASSQDHEGTEAFF.

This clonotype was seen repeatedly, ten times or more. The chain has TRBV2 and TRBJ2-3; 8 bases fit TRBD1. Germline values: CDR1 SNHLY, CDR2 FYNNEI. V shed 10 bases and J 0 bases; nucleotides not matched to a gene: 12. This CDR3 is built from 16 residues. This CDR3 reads CATPLRQGKSTDTQYF. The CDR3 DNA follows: TGTGCCACGCCGCTACGACAGGGGAAAAGCACAGATACGCAGTATTTT.

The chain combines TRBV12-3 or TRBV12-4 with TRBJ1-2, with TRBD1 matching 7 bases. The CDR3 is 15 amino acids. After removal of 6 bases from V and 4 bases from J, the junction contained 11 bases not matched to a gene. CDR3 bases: TGTGCCAGCAGACGTCAGGGGGACAGAAGCTATGGCTACACCTTC. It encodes CASRRQGDRSYGYTF.

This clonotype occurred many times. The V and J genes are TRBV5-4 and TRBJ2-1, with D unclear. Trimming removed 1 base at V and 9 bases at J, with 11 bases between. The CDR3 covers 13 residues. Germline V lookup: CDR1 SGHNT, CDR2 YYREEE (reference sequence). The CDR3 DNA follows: TGTGCCAGCAGCTTGTCAGGTACGGGTGAGCAGTTCTTC. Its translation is CASSLSGTGEQFF.